These 27 T cell receptor beta chains were all obtained from the same sample, sequenced in a study of cytomegalovirus exposure and HLA in healthy donors (dated by TCRdb to about 2017). The library was obtained by the immunoSEQ multiplex PCR assay. For the multiplex PCR, a mixture combining 60 forward primers for TCR Vbeta segments and 13 reverse primers for TCR Jbeta segments was used. Not all clones reach the TCRdb copy of this immuneACCESS table, which keeps in-frame sequences only. Checked studies attribute under half of the gap to unresolved V genes and leave the rest unexplained. The sample records 100,000 to 150,000 clones, roughly three quarters of which are singletons. In total, the top ten clones hold 0.94% of the sample. The sample was PBMCs. Receptors originate from a woman aged 60-75 years in good health and CMV-seronegative.

This chain links TRBV7-9 with TRBJ2-7; TRBD1 is a possible D gene (5 bases). The germline V gene encodes CDR1 SEHNR and CDR2 FQNEAQ (reference sequence). There are 12 residues in the CDR3. V dropped 3 bases and J dropped 4 bases, with 7 bases sitting between them. CDR3 loop: CASSFDRYEQYF. For the CDR3, the DNA is TGTGCCAGCAGCTTTGACAGATACGAGCAGTACTTC.

The V call is TRBV28, the J call TRBJ1-6, with 7 bases lining up with TRBD1. V gave up 7 bases and J gave up 13 bases; unmatched junction bases: 4. The CDR3 extends over 11 amino acids. CDR1 is MDHEN and CDR2 is SYDVKM in the germline V gene. CDR3 DNA: TGTGCCAGCAACAGGGGCCCCCCCCTCCACTTT. Protein product: CASNRGPPLHF.

The chain uses TRBV18 and TRBJ2-4, with a possible D match to TRBD2 (6 bases). Germline V gene lookup returns CDR1 KGHSH and CDR2 LQKENI. There are 16 residues in the CDR3. V shed 2 bases and J shed 0 bases, with 11 bases lying between them. In DNA form, the CDR3 reads TGTGCCAGCTCACCATCTAGCGACCTAGCCAAAAACATTCAGTACTTC. Encoded protein: CASSPSSDLAKNIQYF. Based on the CDR3 plus reference TRBV18 and TRBJ2-4, the full variable domain is NAGVMQNPRHLVRRRGQEARLRCSPMKGHSHVYWYRQLPEEGLKFMVYLQKENIIDESGMPKERFSAEFPKEGPSILRIQQVVRGDSAAYFCASSPSSDLAKNIQYFGAGTRLSVL.

This sequence joins TRBV7-3 and TRBJ2-2; 8 bases are a match to TRBD1. Germline V gene sequence: CDR1 SGHTA, CDR2 FQGTGA. The CDR3 spans 16 residues. Trimming at V came to 2 bases and at J to 0 bases, leaving 2 bases not matched to a gene. The CDR3 nucleotides are TGTGCCAGCAGCTTATTGGGACAGGCGAACACCGGGGAGCTGTTTTTT. This translates into CASSLLGQANTGELFF.

The rearrangement links TRBV6-5 to TRBJ2-1; possible D gene TRBD2, 6 bases. CDR1 and CDR2 (germline): MNHEY, SVGAGI. The germline V and J ends were trimmed by 6 bases and 9 bases, with 15 bases remaining between them. This CDR3 contains 13 residues. The CDR3 here is CASRTPGLGEQFF. CDR3 in DNA: TGTGCCAGCAGAACACCGGGACTTGGTGAGCAGTTCTTC.

The chain carries TRBV27 and TRBJ2-1; weak D call: TRBD1 (6 bases). Germline CDR1 MNHEY, CDR2 SMNVEV (reference sequence). The CDR3 extends over 11 amino acids. Trimming took off 7 bases at V and 8 bases at J, with 9 bases between the two ends. The CDR3 nucleotides are TGTGCCAGCACCAGGGGACATGAGCAGTTCTTC. Translation: CASTRGHEQFF.

J is TRBJ1-4 and V is TRBV28; possibly TRBD1 for D (6 bases). This CDR3 contains 17 residues. Trimming removed 2 bases from V and 3 bases from J, with 16 bases in between. Germline values: CDR1 MDHEN, CDR2 SYDVKM. CDR3 protein: CASSLPSGQYANEKLFF. CDR3 bases: TGTGCCAGCAGTTTACCGTCCGGACAGTACGCTAATGAAAAACTGTTTTTT.

This chain joins TRBV30 and TRBJ2-7, with 9 bases identical to TRBD1. Per the germline V gene, CDR1 is GTSNPN and CDR2 is SVGIG (reference sequence). The CDR3 has 14 amino acids. After removal of 3 bases from V and 9 bases from J, the junction contained 12 bases not matched to a gene. In DNA form, the CDR3 reads TGTGCCTGGAGAGGGACAGGGTTCACGAACGTGCAGTACTTC. It is translated as CAWRGTGFTNVQYF. The whole variable domain, filled in from reference TRBV30 and TRBJ2-7, reads SQTIHQWPATLVQPVGSPLSLECTVEGTSNPNLYWYRQAAGRGLQLLFYSVGIGQISSEVPQNLSASRPQDRQFILSSKKLLLSDSGFYLCAWRGTGFTNVQYFGPGTRLTVT.

CDR3 sequence reads: CASSLFAETSYGYTF. CDR3 coding DNA: TGCGCCAGCAGCTTGTTTGCGGAAACGAGCTATGGCTACACCTTC. The chain joins TRBV5-1 to TRBJ1-2; D unresolved. Deletions cut 1 base from V and 4 bases from J, with 14 bases between. This CDR3 is 15 amino acids long. Germline V gene sequence: CDR1 SGHRS, CDR2 YFSETQ.

The chain combines TRBV30 with TRBJ2-1; 14 nucleotides match TRBD2. The V gene end was trimmed by 0 bases and the J gene end by 8 bases; junction bases not matched to a gene: 6. From germline, CDR1 is GTSNPN and CDR2 SVGIG (reference sequence). This CDR3 is 16 amino acids long. The CDR3 loop reads CAWSVGLAGGKDEQFF. The CDR3 nucleotides are TGTGCCTGGAGTGTAGGACTAGCGGGAGGTAAGGATGAGCAGTTCTTC.

The genes are TRBV2 and TRBJ2-5, with 16 bases matching TRBD2. Germline-derived CDR1 and CDR2 are SNHLY and FYNNEI. This CDR3 region has 17 residues. With 8 bases clipped from V and 4 bases from J, the junction kept 10 bases outside the gene matches. This chain's CDR3 is CASLGLAGGVRGETQYF. The CDR3 DNA follows: TGTGCCAGCTTGGGACTAGCGGGGGGGGTTAGGGGAGAGACCCAGTACTTC.

The CDR3 DNA follows: TGTGCCAGCAGTTTAGACTTGACACTAGCTAACACTGAAGCTTTCTTT. Translation: CASSLDLTLANTEAFF. V and J are TRBV28 and TRBJ1-1; no reliable D call. V shed 2 bases and J shed 2 bases, with 15 bases lying between them. CDR1 MDHEN and CDR2 SYDVKM come from the germline V gene. The CDR3 is 16 residues long. Full variable domain (rest looked up from reference TRBV28 and TRBJ1-1): DVKVTQSSRYLVKRTGEKVFLECVQDMDHENMFWYRQDPGLGLRLIYFSYDVKMKEKGDIPEGYSVSREKKERFSLILESASTNQTSMYLCASSLDLTLANTEAFFGQGTRLTVV.

In this sample, this clone turned up a few times. The rearrangement links TRBV7-3 to TRBJ1-2; maybe TRBD1 (6 bases). The CDR3 totals 16 residues. The V gene's germline CDR1 is SGHTA and CDR2 FQGTGA. Trimming cost V 5 bases and J 6 bases, with 22 bases left between them. The CDR3 DNA follows: TGTGCCAGCAGCGCACTCGGGGGGGCTTCTATACATGGCTACACCTTC. Translating gives CASSALGGASIHGYTF.

This clone was recorded a few times. The chain carries TRBV18 and TRBJ2-5; 7 positions agree with TRBD1. V gave up 4 bases and J gave up 1 base; unmatched junction bases: 3. Germline CDR1 reads KGHSH; CDR2 reads LQKENI. The CDR3 spans 14 residues. The DNA for the CDR3 is TGTGCCAGCTCACGAGACAGGGTCCAAGAGACCCAGTACTTC. Translation gives CASSRDRVQETQYF.

This clone has more than one count but fewer than ten. The chain recombines TRBV25-1 with TRBJ2-7; D call uncertain. CDR3 length: 13 residues. Germline V gene lookup returns CDR1 MGHDK and CDR2 SYGVNS. V was cut by 5 bases and J by 2 bases, with 10 bases left in between. CDR3 in DNA: TGTGCCAGCAGTTATGCAGCGACCTACGAGCAGTACTTC. Amino acid sequence: CASSYAATYEQYF.

There are a few counts of this clone. CDR3 in amino acids: CAISEKQSNEQFF. CDR3 DNA sequence: TGTGCCATCAGTGAGAAACAAAGCAATGAGCAGTTCTTC. The chain is built from TRBV10-3 and TRBJ2-1; the D is unclear. V lost 2 bases and J 6 bases, leaving 8 bases between the germline ends. In germline, CDR1 is ENHRY, CDR2 SYGVKD. This CDR3 contains 13 residues.

The chain employs TRBV6-1 and TRBJ2-7; 7 nucleotides match TRBD2. Trimming took 4 bases from V and 6 from J; bases not matched to a gene: 9. This CDR3 comprises 14 residues. The germline CDR1 and CDR2 sequences are MNHNS and SASEGT. Here the CDR3 reads CASSARGGPVEQYF. The CDR3 DNA is TGTGCCAGCAGTGCGCGGGGAGGGCCTGTCGAGCAGTACTTC.

This rearrangement joins TRBV4-1 to TRBJ2-1, with 10 bases fitting TRBD1. Germline trimming cut 3 bases from V and 7 bases from J; bases unmatched to any gene: 9. The CDR3 extends over 16 amino acids. Germline V gene sequence: CDR1 MGHRA, CDR2 YSYEKL. CDR3 sequence reads: CASSQADRGRANEQFF. In nucleotides, the CDR3 is TGCGCCAGCAGCCAGGCTGACAGGGGGCGAGCAAATGAGCAGTTCTTC.

The V call is TRBV21-1, the J call TRBJ2-1; TRBD1, the table's D call, lacks a check against the DNA. TRBV21-1 is a pseudogene locus. The CDR3 is 17 residues long. The CDR3 here is CASSNSVRTGDYNEQFF. CDR3 DNA sequence: TGTGCCAGCAGCAATTCAGTCAGGACAGGGGACTACAATGAGCAGTTCTTC.

The chain uses TRBV28 and TRBJ1-1; D not resolved. CDR1 is MDHEN and CDR2 is SYDVKM in the germline V gene. V lost 8 bases to trimming and J lost 0 bases, with 7 bases between them. The length of the CDR3 is 12 residues. The CDR3 region has the DNA TGTGCCAGCGCTATATTGAACACTGAAGCTTTCTTT. It codes for CASAILNTEAFF.

This chain connects TRBV28 to TRBJ1-5, with 7 bases lining up with TRBD1. The V segment lost 2 bases and the J segment 6 bases; nucleotides outside the gene matches: 4. CDR3 size: 14 residues. The germline gives CDR1 MDHEN, CDR2 SYDVKM. This CDR3 is CASSLPDRAQPQHF. Written as DNA, the CDR3 is TGTGCCAGCAGTTTACCAGACAGGGCTCAGCCCCAGCATTTT.

V usage is TRBV9 and J usage is TRBJ2-2; 12 nucleotides match TRBD2. Germline trimming cut 3 bases from V and 8 bases from J; bases unmatched to any gene: 8. This CDR3 region has 16 residues. The germline CDR1 and CDR2 sequences are SGDLS and YYNGEE. The CDR3 reads CASSGGLAGRPGELFF. DNA for the CDR3: TGTGCCAGCAGCGGCGGACTAGCGGGAAGACCGGGGGAGCTGTTTTTT.

This clone was counted a few times. The V call is TRBV11-3, the J call TRBJ1-1; 11 nucleotides align to TRBD1. The CDR3 has 15 residues. Germline CDR1 reads SGHNT; CDR2 reads YENEEA. V was pared by 5 bases and J by 4 bases, with 6 bases of the junction left unmatched. DNA for the CDR3: TGTGCCAGCAGCCCAGGACAGGGGGCCGGCACTGAAGCTTTCTTT. Translating it yields CASSPGQGAGTEAFF.

This clone has only one observation. CDR3 sequence: CASGPVDQPQHF. CDR3 in DNA: TGTGCCAGCGGGCCCGTCGATCAGCCCCAGCATTTT. The rearrangement links TRBV28 to TRBJ1-5; no clear D gene. Trimming took 8 bases from V and 5 from J, leaving 10 bases between them. The CDR3 has 12 residues. Germline V CDR1 and CDR2: MDHEN, SYDVKM.

The J gene is TRBJ1-1, the V gene TRBV5-1; D is perhaps TRBD1 (5 bases). Trimming took off 4 bases at V and 1 base at J, with 17 bases between the two ends. Germline V CDR1 and CDR2: SGHRS, YFSETQ. CDR3 length: 16 amino acids. The CDR3 region has the DNA TGCGCCAGCAGCCCGGGGGGAGGAGGTCGGAACACTGAAGCTTTCTTT. Its protein is CASSPGGGGRNTEAFF. The complete variable domain, with remaining parts taken from reference TRBV5-1 and TRBJ1-1, reads KAGVTQTPRYLIKTRGQQVTLSCSPISGHRSVSWYQQTPGQGLQFLFEYFSETQRNKGNFPGRFSGRQFSNSRSEMNVSTLELGDSALYLCASSPGGGGRNTEAFFGQGTRLTVV.

The J gene is TRBJ1-2, the V gene TRBV28, with 9 nucleotides matching TRBD1. V lost 8 bases and J lost 2; bases outside the gene matches: 0. Germline lookup yields CDR1 MDHEN and CDR2 SYDVKM. CDR3 length equals 12 residues. CDR3 loop: CASGTGNYGYTF. The CDR3 nucleotides read TGTGCCAGCGGGACAGGGAACTATGGCTACACCTTC.

The chain joins TRBV27 to TRBJ2-7, with D perhaps matching TRBD2 (6 bases). This CDR3 has 14 amino acids. Trimming took off 6 bases at V and 5 bases at J, with 17 bases between the two ends. CDR1 and CDR2 (germline): MNHEY, SMNVEV (reference sequence). The chain's CDR3 is CASSLRERLNEQYF. The CDR3 DNA reads TGTGCCAGCAGCCTCCGGGAGAGGCTGAACGAGCAGTACTTC.